This T cell receptor (beta chain) is from a study of regulatory T cells in long-lasting Graves disease. With iRepertoire HTBI primers and Arm-PCR of CDR3 regions, TCR beta libraries were built. TCRdb independently ran MiXCR on the multiplex PCR reads; one entry per CDR3 protein. The data hold about 660,000 distinct CDR3 sequences, with around 30% observed a single time. At least ten counts were recorded for this clonotype. As for time point: persistent/refractory GD, antithyroid drugs over 5 years with positive TRAb. With RNA extracted from PBMCs as input, the TCR library was made. The CDR3 covers 13 residues. V gave up 7 bases and J gave up 8 bases, with 17 bases separating them. CDR1 is MDHEN and CDR2 is SYDVKM in the germline V gene.

This TCR was sampled from a female donor with Graves disease. This sequence joins TRBV28 and TRBJ1-2; tentative D call: TRBD1 (6 bases). Specimen: peripheral blood mononuclear cells (PBMCs), collected when the disease was refractory, from a patient treated with antithyroid drugs. The CDR3 reads CASNPGGGGGYTF. CDR3 DNA: TGTGCCAGCAACCCCGGTGGGGGCGGGGGCTACACCTTC.